Below, one T cell receptor beta chain is given with its context. As yet, its antigen is unknown. TCRdb fed the 5' RACE reads into MiXCR, producing one record per CDR3 protein. The table includes about 62,000 distinct CDR3 sequences, under 35% detected once. Overall study findings and caveats: Greatest tumor Treg TCR overlap was with tumor naive CD4+ cells.

V was clipped by 6 bases and J by 3 bases; unmatched bases: 5. The CDR3 has 15 residues. The V gene's germline CDR1 is MNHNS and CDR2 SASEGT. The TCR sequence derives from a female donor with breast cancer. Sequenced material: tumor-infiltrating naive CD4+ T cells sorted from the breast tumor. Subset in this sample: naive CD4+ T cells, CD4+CD45RA+CD25-. The chain links TRBV6-1 to TRBJ1-6; the match to TRBD1 covers 7 bases. CDR3 coding DNA: TGTGCCAGCAGACCGAGACAGGGCTATAATTCACCCCTCCACTTT. It codes for CASRPRQGYNSPLHF.